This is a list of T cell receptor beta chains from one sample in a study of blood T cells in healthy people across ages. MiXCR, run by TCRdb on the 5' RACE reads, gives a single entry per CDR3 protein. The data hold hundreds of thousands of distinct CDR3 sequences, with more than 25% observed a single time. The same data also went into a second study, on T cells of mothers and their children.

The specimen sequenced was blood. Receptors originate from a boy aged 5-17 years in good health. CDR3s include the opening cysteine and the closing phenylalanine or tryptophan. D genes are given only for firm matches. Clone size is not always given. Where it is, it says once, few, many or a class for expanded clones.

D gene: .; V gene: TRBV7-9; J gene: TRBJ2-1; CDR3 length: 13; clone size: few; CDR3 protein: CASSLGLAHEQFF; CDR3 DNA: TGTGCCAGCAGCTTAGGCCTCGCCCATGAGCAGTTCTTC
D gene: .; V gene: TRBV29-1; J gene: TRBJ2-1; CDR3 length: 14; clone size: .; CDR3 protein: CSVARDISHNEQFF; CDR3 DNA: TGCAGCGTTGCCCGGGACATTTCACACAATGAGCAGTTCTTC
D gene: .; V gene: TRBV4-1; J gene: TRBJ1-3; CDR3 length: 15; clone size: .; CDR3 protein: CASRLERGSGNTIYF; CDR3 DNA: TGCGCCAGCAGACTAGAACGGGGGTCTGGAAACACCATATATTTT
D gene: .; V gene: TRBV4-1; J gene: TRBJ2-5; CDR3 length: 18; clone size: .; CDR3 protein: CASSQDSPLGGAKETQYF; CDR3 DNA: TGCGCCAGCAGCCAAGATTCCCCTCTGGGGGGGGCGAAGGAGACCCAGTACTTC
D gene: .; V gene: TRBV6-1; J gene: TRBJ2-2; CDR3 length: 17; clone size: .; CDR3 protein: CASSETWGSLQTGELFF; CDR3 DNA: TGTGCCAGCAGTGAAACGTGGGGTTCCCTCCAAACCGGGGAGCTGTTTTTT
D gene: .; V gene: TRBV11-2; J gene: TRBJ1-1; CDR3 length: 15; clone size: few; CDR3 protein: CASSFQGSRNTEAFF; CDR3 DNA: TGTGCCAGCAGCTTTCAGGGATCGAGAAACACTGAAGCTTTCTTT
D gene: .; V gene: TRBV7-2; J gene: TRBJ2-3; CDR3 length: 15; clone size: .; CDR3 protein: CASSLASLAADTQYF; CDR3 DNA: TGTGCCAGCAGCTTAGCAAGCCTTGCGGCAGATACGCAGTATTTT
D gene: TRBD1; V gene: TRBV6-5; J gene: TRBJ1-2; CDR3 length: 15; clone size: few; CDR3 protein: CASTSRQGALYGYTF; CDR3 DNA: TGTGCCAGCACCTCGAGGCAGGGGGCCCTCTATGGCTACACCTTC
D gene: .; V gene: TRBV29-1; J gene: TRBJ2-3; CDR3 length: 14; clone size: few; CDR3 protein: CSVIPGSTTDTQYF; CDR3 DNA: TGCAGCGTCATACCCGGGTCTACGACAGATACGCAGTATTTT
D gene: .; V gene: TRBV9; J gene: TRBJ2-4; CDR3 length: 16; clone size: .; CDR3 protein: CASSVGVGIAKNIQYF; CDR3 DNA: TGTGCCAGCAGCGTAGGGGTGGGTATAGCCAAAAACATTCAGTACTTC
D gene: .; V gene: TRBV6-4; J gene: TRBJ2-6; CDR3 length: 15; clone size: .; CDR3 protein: CASSEEAAGANVLTF; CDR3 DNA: TGTGCCAGCAGTGAGGAGGCTGCTGGGGCCAACGTCCTGACTTTC
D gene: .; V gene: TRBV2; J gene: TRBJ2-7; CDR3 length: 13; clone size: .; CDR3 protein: CASLQGYGDEQYF; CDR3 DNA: TGTGCCAGTCTACAGGGCTACGGGGACGAGCAGTACTTC
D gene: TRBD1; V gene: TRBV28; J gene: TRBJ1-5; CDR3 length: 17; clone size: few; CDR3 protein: CASSLGTGTYSNQPQHF; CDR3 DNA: TGTGCCAGCAGTTTAGGGACAGGGACTTATAGCAATCAGCCCCAGCATTTT
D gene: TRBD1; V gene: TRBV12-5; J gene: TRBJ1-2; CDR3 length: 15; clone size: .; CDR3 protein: CASGDDRGRNYGYTF; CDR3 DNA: TGTGCTAGTGGAGATGACAGGGGGCGAAACTATGGCTACACCTTC
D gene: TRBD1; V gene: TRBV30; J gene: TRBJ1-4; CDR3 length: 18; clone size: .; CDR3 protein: CAWSVNPDRGGTNEKLFF; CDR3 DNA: TGTGCCTGGAGTGTCAACCCGGACAGGGGCGGGACTAATGAAAAACTGTTTTTT
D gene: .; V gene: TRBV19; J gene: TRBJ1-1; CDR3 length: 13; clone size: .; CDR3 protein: CASSQQVNTEAFF; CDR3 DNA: TGTGCCAGTAGCCAGCAGGTGAACACTGAAGCTTTCTTT
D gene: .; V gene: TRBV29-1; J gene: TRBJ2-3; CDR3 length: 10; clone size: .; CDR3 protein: CSGGGDTQYF; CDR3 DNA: TGCAGCGGTGGGGGAGATACGCAGTATTTT
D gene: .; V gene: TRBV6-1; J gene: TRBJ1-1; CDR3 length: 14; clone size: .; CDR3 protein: CASSARGMDTEAFF; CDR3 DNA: TGTGCCAGCAGTGCGCGGGGGATGGACACCGAAGCTTTCTTT